This T cell receptor (beta chain) was obtained from a study of T-cell memory formation after mild COVID-19. Whole-study results and caveats: Certain responding clones were present in pre-infection memory, suggesting participation of cross-reactive memory. Proof of SARS-CoV-2 specificity was absent for the second-wave clones that crested on day 37.

It was 5'RACE with constant-segment primers that produced the TCR alpha and TCR beta cDNA libraries, which carried sample barcodes and UMIs. TCRdb analysed the 5' RACE reads with MiXCR anew, one entry per CDR3 protein. This sample has about half a million distinct CDR3 sequences; around a sixth occur once, and the top ten carry about 12%. In germline, CDR1 is SEHNR, CDR2 FQNEAQ (reference sequence). Germline trimming cut 5 bases from V and 8 bases from J; bases unmatched to any gene: 9. The CDR3 has 14 residues. This clonotype was recorded only once. Its antigen is not known. The clonotype originates from an adult woman who had mild COVID-19 (a few samples of this study predate the infection). Cell type and time point are not known. Sequencing was performed on PBMCs or a T cell subset sorted from them (not recorded which). This chain uses TRBV7-9 with TRBJ2-4; 7 nucleotides align to TRBD1. In DNA, the CDR3 is TGTGCCAGCAGCCCTCGACAGGGAGAGTACATTCAGTACTTC. Protein product: CASSPRQGEYIQYF.